The clone carrying this TCR beta chain showed up just once. The sample belongs to a study of blood T cell repertoires in COVID-19. The germline V gene has CDR1 SGHTA and CDR2 FQGNSA. This CDR3 comprises 15 residues. V was cut by 5 bases and J by 2 bases, with 16 bases left in between. Produced via immunoSEQ multiplex PCR; TCRdb's table is partial and in-frame only. The sample holds some 150,000 clones; around 87% are singletons and the top ten take around 2.3%. The origin of this receptor is a man aged 50 to 59 with active COVID-19. Sequencing used peripheral blood. This rearrangement joins TRBV7-2 to TRBJ2-7, with D perhaps TRBD1 (6 bases). The CDR3, as DNA: TGTGCCAGCAGCCCCAGGGGACATCAAACCTACGAGCAGTACTTC. Amino acid sequence: CASSPRGHQTYEQYF.